This T cell receptor beta chain was recorded in a study of blood T cell repertoires in COVID-19. Study-level information: Acute and convalescent COVID-19 specimens originated in the United States, Italy and Spain. Nucleic acid was either cDNA or gDNA, and it came from T cells, B-cell-depleted T cells, or PBMCs.

Using immunoSEQ multiplex PCR, the repertoire was profiled, and TCRdb retains in-frame clones only, with some absent. Among 68,000 or so clones listed, 70% to 90% were seen once. The sequence was obtained from a man in his 70s with active or convalescent COVID-19. The sequenced sample consisted of peripheral blood.

The CDR3 DNA follows: TGTGCTAGTGGGCTCCCGAGGGGACAGGGGGCCCCCGGGGAGCTGTTTTTT. Protein: CASGLPRGQGAPGELFF. The chain links TRBV12-5 to TRBJ2-2; TRBD1 matches 12 bases. This CDR3 comprises 17 residues. CDR1 and CDR2 from the germline V gene are LGHNT and FRNRAP. V was clipped by 6 bases and J by 6 bases; unmatched bases: 11.